Each of the 15 T cell receptor beta chains below was sequenced from the same sample in a study of T-cell memory formation after mild COVID-19. MiXCR, applied by TCRdb to the 5' RACE reads, yields one record per CDR3 protein. The sample shows about 390,000 distinct CDR3 sequences, roughly 15% of them seen only once. Sample: PBMCs or a T cell subset sorted from them (not recorded which). The source is a man aged 18 to 30 who had mild COVID-19 (a few samples of this study predate the infection). Cell type and time point are not known.

This clonotype has just a few counts. The chain carries TRBV27 and TRBJ2-1; TRBD1 agrees at 8 bases. The V segment lost 6 bases and the J segment 4 bases; nucleotides outside the gene matches: 8. Germline CDR1 MNHEY, CDR2 SMNVEV (reference sequence). The CDR3 is made up of 15 amino acids. CDR3 protein: CASSPGTGPYNEQFF. CDR3 sequence (DNA): TGTGCCAGCAGCCCTGGGACAGGTCCTTACAATGAGCAGTTCTTC.

In the case of this clonotype: Compared with germline, one end of the junction differs, possibly owing to a read error. The chain carries TRBV2 and TRBJ1-1; D call uncertain. The CDR3 is 13 residues long. CDR1 is SNHLY and CDR2 is FYNNEI in the germline V gene. This CDR3 is CASSEDVETEAFF. The CDR3 region has the DNA TGTGCCAGCAGCGAAGACGTCGAGACTGAAGCTTTCTTT. The full variable domain, rest sourced from reference TRBV2 and TRBJ1-1, is EPEVTQTPSHQVTQMGQEVILRCVPISNHLYFYWYRQILGQKVEFLVSFYNNEISEKSEIFDDQFSVERPDGSNFTLKIRSTKLEDSAMYFCASSEDVETEAFFGQGTRLTVV.

The rearrangement uses TRBV20-1 and TRBJ1-6; D gene ambiguous. The CDR3 is 14 amino acids. Trimming removed 6 bases from V and 5 bases from J, with 14 bases in between. Germline V gives CDR1 DFQATT, CDR2 SNEGSKA (reference sequence). CDR3 protein: CSAEGKLDNSPLHF. The CDR3 nucleotides read TGCAGTGCGGAAGGGAAACTCGATAATTCACCCCTCCACTTT.

This clonotype has a handful of counts. The chain is built from TRBV15 and TRBJ1-4; no definite D call. Trimming removed 8 bases from V and 1 base from J, with 8 bases in between. Germline assignment: CDR1 LNHNV and CDR2 YYDKDF (reference sequence). This CDR3 is built from 13 residues. CDR3 nucleotide sequence: TGTGCCACCCTTCGGCAAACTAATGAAAAACTGTTTTTT. Amino acid sequence: CATLRQTNEKLFF.

This clonotype has only a few counts. V is TRBV2 and J is TRBJ2-7, with D unclear. Germline V gene sequence: CDR1 SNHLY, CDR2 FYNNEI. Trimming cost V 7 bases and J 4 bases, with 11 bases left between them. This CDR3 region has 12 residues. The CDR3 nucleotides are TGTGCCAGCACCTGGGCCCGATACGAGCAGTACTTC. It encodes CASTWARYEQYF.

This clonotype turned up a few times. The genes are TRBV7-6 and TRBJ1-2; tentatively, D is TRBD1 (5 bases). Trimming left V 5 bases short and J 8 bases short, with 18 bases between. CDR3 length: 14 amino acids. Per germline, CDR1 SGHVS and CDR2 FNYEAQ. The CDR3 sequence: CASSPGTQVLGYTF. CDR3 coding DNA: TGTGCCAGCAGCCCCGGGACGCAGGTTCTCGGCTACACCTTC.

Only a few counts were recorded for this clonotype. The chain uses TRBV5-1 and TRBJ1-2; 8 nucleotides align to TRBD1. This CDR3 has 14 amino acids. Per the germline V gene, CDR1 is SGHRS and CDR2 is YFSETQ. The V gene end was trimmed by 0 bases and the J gene end by 6 bases; junction bases not matched to a gene: 4. The CDR3 loop is CASSLVGQGDGYTF. CDR3 nucleotides: TGCGCCAGCAGCTTGGTAGGACAGGGTGATGGCTACACCTTC.

The V and J genes are TRBV5-1 and TRBJ2-1; 7 bases agree with TRBD2. The germline V gene has CDR1 SGHRS and CDR2 YFSETQ. Losses at the gene ends were 2 bases for V and 5 bases for J; bases not matched to a gene: 13. The CDR3 spans 17 residues. The CDR3 loop is CASSFRRMGGGDNEQFF. The CDR3 region has the DNA TGCGCCAGCAGCTTCCGTCGTATGGGCGGGGGAGACAATGAGCAGTTCTTC.

The gene calls are TRBV6-2 or TRBV6-3 and TRBJ2-2; TRBD2 matches 14 bases. Germline V CDR1 and CDR2: MNHEY, SVGEGT. The ends lost 6 bases at V and 6 bases at J; junction bases unmatched: 15. This CDR3 has 19 amino acids. This CDR3 is CASRNGGLAGAKRPGELFF. The CDR3 DNA reads TGTGCCAGCAGGAACGGGGGACTAGCGGGGGCCAAGAGACCCGGGGAGCTGTTTTTT.

This clonotype was observed a few times. The genes are TRBV25-1 and TRBJ2-1; 16 bases agree with TRBD2. The CDR3 runs 18 residues. The trim removed 3 bases at V and 1 base at J, leaving 3 bases unmatched. Germline V gene data show CDR1 as MGHDK and CDR2 as SYGVNS. This CDR3 is CASSDGTSGGGSYNEQFF. DNA for the CDR3: TGTGCCAGCAGTGACGGGACTAGCGGGGGGGGTTCCTACAATGAGCAGTTCTTC.

The chain couples TRBV10-3 to TRBJ1-4, with 7 bases that match TRBD1. V lost 0 bases to trimming and J lost 10 bases; unmatched junction nucleotides: 11. Germline V gives CDR1 ENHRY, CDR2 SYGVKD. The CDR3 is 16 amino acids. The CDR3 sequence: CAISESPGQAEGKLFF. Here the CDR3 DNA reads TGTGCCATCAGTGAGTCACCTGGACAGGCCGAGGGAAAACTGTTTTTT.

J is TRBJ1-1 and V is TRBV5-1; D uncertain. The CDR3 has 15 amino acids. The ends were cut back, 4 bases at V and 5 bases at J, with 18 bases in the middle. Germline CDR1 SGHRS, CDR2 YFSETQ. In DNA form, the CDR3 reads TGCGCCAGCAGCGGAAGTGAGGGCTGGAGGACTGAAGCTTTCTTT. Translation: CASSGSEGWRTEAFF.

This sequence joins TRBV3-1 and TRBJ1-5, with D possibly being TRBD1 (5 bases). Germline V gene lookup returns CDR1 LGHDT and CDR2 YNNKEL (reference sequence). V was trimmed by 1 base and J by 11 bases, leaving 15 bases between them. This CDR3 region has 14 residues. CDR3 sequence (DNA): TGTGCCAGCAGCCAAGCCCCCGAGGGGTTGGCCCAGCATTTT. It yields the protein CASSQAPEGLAQHF.

In this sample, this clonotype turned up many times. The gene calls are TRBV29-1 and TRBJ2-7, with D perhaps assigned TRBD1 or TRBD2 (5 bases each). CDR1 SQVTM and CDR2 ANQGSEA come from the germline V gene. The V and J ends lost 7 bases and 2 bases respectively, with 12 bases between them. The CDR3 is 12 amino acids. CDR3 coding DNA: TGCAGCGGGGGGACCGACGCCTACGAGCAGTACTTC. It is translated as CSGGTDAYEQYF.

The chain recombines TRBV12-3 or TRBV12-4 with TRBJ1-5; D not certain. V lost 5 bases and J 0 bases, leaving 11 bases between the germline ends. CDR3 length equals 15 residues. This CDR3 reads CASSEQSYSNQPQHF. DNA of the CDR3: TGTGCCAGCAGTGAACAGTCTTATAGCAATCAGCCCCAGCATTTT.